One sample yielded the 15 T cell receptor beta chains listed below, sequenced in a study of blood T cells in healthy people across ages. With a J-beta primer mix and a sample-barcoded 5' primer, a second PCR ran about 7 to 11 cycles. TCRdb processed the 5' RACE reads anew with MiXCR; each CDR3 protein has one entry. The table lists about 680,000 distinct CDR3 sequences, roughly 49% of them singletons, with 30% to 35% in the top ten. The sample taken for sequencing was blood. These receptors were taken from a woman in her sixties in good health.

This clonotype has only a few counts. CDR3 DNA: TGTGCCAGCAGCGTAGGACTAGCGGGAGTAAGCCGGGAGCAGTACTTC. This gives the protein CASSVGLAGVSREQYF. The chain joins TRBV9 to TRBJ2-7; 12 bases line up with TRBD2. CDR1 and CDR2 from the germline V gene are SGDLS and YYNGEE. The V segment lost 0 bases and the J segment 7 bases; nucleotides outside the gene matches: 8. The CDR3 contains 16 residues. Full variable domain (remainder filled in from reference TRBV9 and TRBJ2-7): DSGVTQTPKHLITATGQRVTLRCSPRSGDLSVYWYQQSLDQGLQFLIQYYNGEERAKGNILERFSAQQFPDLHSELNLSSLELGDSALYFCASSVGLAGVSREQYFGPGTRLTVT.

This clonotype was observed once. The chain recombines TRBV14 with TRBJ1-1; no clear D gene. This CDR3 has 16 residues. V lost 4 bases and J lost 3, with 18 bases in between. Germline loops: CDR1 SGHDN, CDR2 FVKESK. The CDR3 DNA follows: TGTGCCAGCAGCCTATACGGAGTGGGCGGCGACACTGAAGCTTTCTTT. Translating gives CASSLYGVGGDTEAFF.

This rearrangement joins TRBV2 to TRBJ2-1; D is unresolved. CDR3 length: 12 amino acids. CDR1 is SNHLY, CDR2 FYNNEI, per germline. Trimming took 7 bases from V and 3 from J, leaving 7 bases between them. The CDR3: CASNPHYNEQFF. The CDR3 DNA sequence: TGTGCCAGCAACCCTCACTACAATGAGCAGTTCTTC.

V usage is TRBV20-1 and J usage is TRBJ1-1; the D is unclear. The germline CDR1 and CDR2 sequences are DFQATT and SNEGSKA (reference sequence). V was clipped by 6 bases and J by 7 bases, with 15 bases between them. The CDR3 has 12 residues. The CDR3 DNA reads as TGCAGTGCCTTACCAGAGCCATTTGAAGCTTTCTTT. Encoded protein: CSALPEPFEAFF.

The chain recombines TRBV28 with TRBJ2-7; D gene unclear. Germline V gene lookup returns CDR1 MDHEN and CDR2 SYDVKM. The ends were cut back, 3 bases at V and 2 bases at J, with 8 bases in the middle. The CDR3 is 13 residues long. The DNA for the CDR3 is TGTGCCAGCAGTTTGGAGCGTACCTACGAGCAGTACTTC. This encodes CASSLERTYEQYF.

The genes are TRBV7-2 and TRBJ2-4; TRBD2 matches 12 bases. The CDR3 consists of 13 residues. Trimming at V came to 9 bases and at J to 13 bases, leaving 10 bases not matched to a gene. Germline CDR1 SGHTA, CDR2 FQGNSA. CDR3 sequence reads: CASGLAGYNEQYF. The DNA of the CDR3 is TGTGCCAGTGGACTAGCGGGGTACAATGAGCAGTACTTC.

The rearrangement uses TRBV3-1 and TRBJ2-1; either TRBD1 or TRBD2 may fit D (5 bases each). Germline V gene lookup returns CDR1 LGHDT and CDR2 YNNKEL (reference sequence). The CDR3 runs to 14 residues. The V gene lost 1 base and the J gene lost 4 bases, with 8 bases spanning the gap. CDR3 sequence: CASSQGGFYNEQFF. The DNA of the CDR3 is TGTGCCAGCAGCCAAGGGGGGTTTTACAATGAGCAGTTCTTC.

Notes on this clonotype: A much larger clonotype is one base distant, so this may be a read error. The chain recombines TRBV7-9 with TRBJ2-1; TRBD2 might be the D (6 bases). CDR1 SEHNR and CDR2 FQNEAQ come from the germline V gene (reference sequence). Trimming cost V 7 bases and J 6 bases, with 19 bases left between them. The CDR3 runs 15 residues. The CDR3 region is CASTPGRAEGNEQFF. CDR3 sequence (DNA): TGTGCCAGCACCCCGGGACGAGCGGAGGGCAATGAGCAGTTCTTC.

The chain links TRBV9 to TRBJ1-4; D uncertain. CDR3 length: 15 residues. Trimming stripped 0 bases from V and 5 bases from J, with 11 bases between. The V gene's germline CDR1 is SGDLS and CDR2 YYNGEE. The CDR3 nucleotides are TGTGCCAGCAGCGTAGCGGAAGGGTTGAATGAAAAACTGTTTTTT. The encoded protein is CASSVAEGLNEKLFF.

The J gene is TRBJ1-2, the V gene TRBV10-3; D remains unclear. The CDR3 is 13 amino acids. Germline loops: CDR1 ENHRY, CDR2 SYGVKD. Trimming took off 3 bases at V and 4 bases at J, with 9 bases between the two ends. The chain's CDR3 is CAISDRAVYGYTF. The CDR3 nucleotides are TGTGCCATCAGTGATAGGGCGGTCTATGGCTACACCTTC.

This clonotype has more than one count but fewer than ten. The J gene is TRBJ2-7, the V gene TRBV4-2, with D unresolved. Trimming removed 1 base at V and 7 bases at J, with 11 bases between. Germline V lookup: CDR1 LGHNA, CDR2 YNFKEQ. This CDR3 has 13 amino acids. The CDR3 region is CASSQGDRGEQYF. The CDR3 DNA reads as TGTGCCAGCAGCCAAGGGGATCGCGGTGAGCAGTACTTC.

The chain employs TRBV7-2 and TRBJ2-5; 13 bases match TRBD2. This CDR3 comprises 15 residues. CDR1 is SGHTA, CDR2 FQGNSA, per germline. V was clipped by 3 bases and J by 4 bases; unmatched bases: 2. The DNA for the CDR3 is TGTGCCAGCAGCTTCGGACTAGCGGGAGCAGAGACCCAGTACTTC. Its protein is CASSFGLAGAETQYF.

The rearrangement joins TRBV7-2 to TRBJ2-3; D may match TRBD1 or TRBD2 (6 bases each). The CDR3 is 14 residues long. Looked up from germline, CDR1 is SGHTA and CDR2 is FQGNSA. V was shortened by 5 bases and J by 7 bases, with 16 bases between the two germline ends. The CDR3 spells CASSPWGADHTQYF. In DNA, the CDR3 is TGTGCCAGCAGCCCATGGGGGGCGGATCATACGCAGTATTTT.

The chain links TRBV29-1 to TRBJ1-5; a possible D gene is TRBD1 (5 bases). The CDR3 sequence is 14 residues long. Trimming stripped 4 bases from V and 6 bases from J, with 16 bases between. Germline V gives CDR1 SQVTM, CDR2 ANQGSEA. The CDR3 DNA reads as TGCAGCGTTGCCCCGAGCAGGGACGGTCAGCCCCAGCATTTT. Translation: CSVAPSRDGQPQHF.

The J gene is TRBJ2-7, the V gene TRBV20-1, with D unclear. V dropped 3 bases and J dropped 6 bases, with 6 bases sitting between them. This CDR3 has 10 residues. Germline loops: CDR1 DFQATT, CDR2 SNEGSKA (reference sequence). CDR3 amino acids: CSASTVEQYF. In DNA form, the CDR3 reads TGCAGTGCTAGTACGGTCGAGCAGTACTTC.